These 13 T cell receptor beta chains originate from one sample sequenced in a study of blood T cell repertoires in COVID-19. Clones were sequenced by immunoSEQ multiplex PCR, and TCRdb holds only the in-frame ones, with some missing. Counted here are hundreds of thousands of clones, about four fifths occurring once; the ten biggest clones make up about 5%. Source material: PBMCs or T cells enriched from blood (not recorded which). These receptors were taken from a man between 40 and 49 years old who had been exposed to COVID-19.

This chain joins TRBV10-3 and TRBJ1-1; 7 bases match TRBD1. Looked up from germline, CDR1 is ENHRY and CDR2 is SYGVKD. Trimming cost V 6 bases and J 4 bases; bases outside gene matches: 5. The CDR3 length is 13 residues. CDR3 DNA sequence: TGTGCCATCAGCTATCAGGGGGGCACTGAAGCTTTCTTT. It codes for CAISYQGGTEAFF.

This chain joins TRBV19 and TRBJ2-1; 7 bases are shared with TRBD1. The CDR3 extends over 13 amino acids. Germline CDR1 is LNHDA and CDR2 is SQIVND (reference sequence). The V gene end was trimmed by 11 bases and the J gene end by 9 bases; junction bases not matched to a gene: 13. The CDR3 loop is CAFLQGVDFEQFF. The CDR3 DNA is TGTGCCTTCCTTCAGGGGGTGGACTTTGAGCAGTTCTTC.

The DNA for the CDR3 is TGTGCCAGCAGCTTACATCAGTTATCCACCGGGGAGCTGTTTTTT. Translated, it gives CASSLHQLSTGELFF. This chain connects TRBV11-3 to TRBJ2-2; D unclear. The CDR3 totals 15 residues. In germline, CDR1 is SGHNT, CDR2 YENEEA. V was shortened by 2 bases and J by 4 bases, with 11 bases between the two germline ends.

The J gene is TRBJ1-2, the V gene TRBV18; D remains unclear. V lost 2 bases and J lost 4, with 8 bases in between. CDR1 and CDR2 from the germline V gene are KGHSH and LQKENI. This CDR3 has 13 amino acids. CDR3 sequence: CASSPGSVYGYTF. The CDR3 DNA reads TGTGCCAGCTCACCAGGGAGTGTCTATGGCTACACCTTC.

The rearrangement joins TRBV5-1 to TRBJ1-3; D ambiguous. From germline, CDR1 is SGHRS and CDR2 YFSETQ. This CDR3 contains 17 residues. The germline V and J ends were trimmed by 0 bases and 3 bases, with 16 bases remaining between them. The CDR3 region is CASSLAPKPLNGNTIYF. Written as DNA, the CDR3 is TGCGCCAGCAGCTTGGCCCCCAAGCCTCTAAATGGAAACACCATATATTTT.

The rearrangement uses TRBV5-4 and TRBJ1-5, with a possible D match to TRBD1 (5 bases). Trimming left V 4 bases short and J 6 bases short, with 11 bases between. This CDR3 is 13 amino acids long. Looked up from germline, CDR1 is SGHNT and CDR2 is YYREEE (reference sequence). The CDR3 here is CASSPGVSQPQHF. CDR3 DNA sequence: TGTGCCAGCAGCCCGGGGGTATCTCAGCCCCAGCATTTT.

The V gene is TRBV6-5, the J gene TRBJ1-2; the D gene is possibly TRBD1 (6 bases). CDR1 and CDR2 from the germline V gene are MNHEY and SVGAGI. The length of the CDR3 is 15 residues. V shed 0 bases and J shed 4 bases, with 12 bases lying between them. The CDR3 DNA reads as TGTGCCAGCAGTTACTCTAACAGGGCGGCCTATGGCTACACCTTC. Encoded protein: CASSYSNRAAYGYTF.

The V and J genes are TRBV11-3 and TRBJ1-2; D remains ambiguous. V lost 6 bases to trimming and J lost 3 bases, with 14 bases between them. Per germline, CDR1 SGHNT and CDR2 YENEEA. The CDR3 is made up of 14 amino acids. In DNA, the CDR3 is TGTGCCAGCAGGGGGAGGCGTTCTCACTATGGCTACACCTTC. Residues: CASRGRRSHYGYTF.

This clone showed up just once. The chain combines TRBV6-1 with TRBJ2-3; D unresolved. This CDR3 contains 13 residues. Germline CDR1 is MNHNS and CDR2 is SASEGT. With 3 bases removed from V and 6 bases from J, the gap between germline ends came to 10 bases. In DNA, the CDR3 is TGTGCCAGCAGTGAGGGTTCCGGGGATACGCAGTATTTT. Residues: CASSEGSGDTQYF.

The chain uses TRBV6-5 and TRBJ1-1, with D uncertain. V was clipped by 4 bases and J by 1 base, with 7 bases between them. CDR3 length: 13 amino acids. Germline V gene sequence: CDR1 MNHEY, CDR2 SVGAGI. The DNA of the CDR3 is TGTGCCAGCAGTTTAGGGAGGAACACTGAAGCTTTCTTT. It codes for CASSLGRNTEAFF.

The genes are TRBV5-1 and TRBJ2-3; maybe TRBD2 (5 bases). Germline CDR1 and CDR2: SGHRS and YFSETQ. Trimming took off 5 bases at V and 3 bases at J, with 22 bases between the two ends. This CDR3 has 17 amino acids. The CDR3 sequence: CASRSVPRTSGTDTQYF. The CDR3 nucleotides read TGCGCCAGCAGATCTGTCCCTCGGACGTCGGGGACAGATACGCAGTATTTT.

V and J are TRBV6-5 and TRBJ2-1; D may be TRBD2 (6 bases). The CDR3 has 15 residues. Germline lookup yields CDR1 MNHEY and CDR2 SVGAGI. The V end lost 0 bases, the J end lost 3 bases, and 9 bases lay between the germline ends. This CDR3 is CASSYSGRNYNEQFF. The CDR3 bases are TGTGCCAGCAGTTACTCGGGGAGGAACTACAATGAGCAGTTCTTC.

The chain has TRBV5-1 and TRBJ2-5, with unresolved D. The V and J ends lost 0 bases and 5 bases respectively, with 11 bases between them. CDR1 is SGHRS and CDR2 is YFSETQ in the germline V gene. The CDR3 covers 14 residues. The CDR3 spells CASSLASARETQYF. The DNA of the CDR3 is TGCGCCAGCAGCTTGGCGTCAGCCAGGGAGACCCAGTACTTC.